The 8 T cell receptor beta chains reported below all come from one sample, sequenced in a study of T cells in Graves' hyperthyroidism and ophthalmopathy. Amplification of TCR beta CDR3 regions used RNA as the template. When the TCR CDR3 underwent first-round RT-PCR, the HTBI primer set was used. TCRdb itself ran the multiplex PCR reads through MiXCR, one entry per CDR3 protein. The sample carries 500,000 to 650,000 distinct CDR3 sequences, about 14% recorded once. The specimen was blood. These receptors were obtained from a woman between 50 and 59 years old with Graves' ophthalmopathy.

This clonotype was seen at least ten times. The chain couples TRBV28 to TRBJ2-7; D is perhaps TRBD2 (5 bases). Germline V lookup: CDR1 MDHEN, CDR2 SYDVKM. Trimming took 6 bases from V and 5 from J, leaving 14 bases between them. This CDR3 has 13 residues. CDR3 loop: CASSQRERDEQYF. CDR3 nucleotides: TGTGCCAGCAGCCAGAGGGAACGGGACGAGCAGTACTTC.

This clonotype was counted a few times. The gene calls are TRBV5-1 and TRBJ2-7; a possible D gene is TRBD1 (5 bases). This CDR3 has 15 residues. V was clipped by 2 bases and J by 9 bases, with 21 bases between them. CDR1 is SGHRS, CDR2 YFSETQ, per germline. In DNA form, the CDR3 reads TGCGCCAGCAGCTTCTTGGTCAGGGATCCGCGAGGGCAGTACTTC. It translates to CASSFLVRDPRGQYF. The variable domain in full, with the rest retrieved from reference TRBV5-1 and TRBJ2-7, is KAGVTQTPRYLIKTRGQQVTLSCSPISGHRSVSWYQQTPGQGLQFLFEYFSETQRNKGNFPGRFSGRQFSNSRSEMNVSTLELGDSALYLCASSFLVRDPRGQYFGPGTRLTVT.

To note about this clonotype: At one of its ends the junction is not consistent with the germline gene, which may arise from a read error. This chain connects TRBV19 to TRBJ2-7; TRBD1 agrees at 7 bases. CDR1 is LNHDA, CDR2 SQIVND, per germline (reference sequence). The CDR3 consists of 13 residues. CDR3 residues: CASRRQGRDEKYF. The CDR3 nucleotides are TGTGCCAGTAGAAGACAGGGACGGGACGAGAAGTACTTC. The full variable domain, with the rest looked up from reference TRBV19 and TRBJ2-7, is DGGITQSPKYLFRKEGQNVTLSCEQNLNHDAMYWYRQDPGQGLRLIYYSQIVNDFQKGDIAEGYSVSREKKESFPLTVTSAQKNPTAFYLCASRRQGRDEKYFGPGTRLTVT.

This clonotype was detected many times. The gene calls are TRBV5-5 and TRBJ2-3; D gene unclear. The germline V gene encodes CDR1 SGHKS and CDR2 YYEKEE (reference sequence). This CDR3 contains 14 residues. The ends were cut back, 3 bases at V and 1 base at J, with 9 bases in the middle. The CDR3, as DNA: TGTGCCAGCAGCTCCTGGACCCGCACAGATACGCAGTATTTT. Protein: CASSSWTRTDTQYF.

This clonotype has a handful of counts. This chain links TRBV7-9 with TRBJ1-5; D unclear. CDR1 and CDR2 (germline): SEHNR, FQNEAQ (reference sequence). V lost 5 bases and J 0 bases, leaving 8 bases between the germline ends. This CDR3 has 14 amino acids. The CDR3 DNA reads as TGTGCCAGCAGCCAAGATCATAGCAATCAGCCCCAGCATTTT. Translated: CASSQDHSNQPQHF.

This chain joins TRBV20-1 and TRBJ1-2, with TRBD1 identical over 7 bases. Germline V gives CDR1 DFQATT, CDR2 SNEGSKA (reference sequence). This CDR3 is built from 12 residues. The junction had 8 bases not matched to a gene; V was cut back by 6 bases and J by 7 bases. The CDR3 DNA is TGCAGTGCCCCCCCATGGACAGGTGGCTACACCTTC. This gives the protein CSAPPWTGGYTF.

This clonotype occurred many times. V usage is TRBV30 and J usage is TRBJ1-1, with 7 bases fitting TRBD1. The germline V gene encodes CDR1 GTSNPN and CDR2 SVGIG (reference sequence). This CDR3 has 12 residues. With 8 bases clipped from V and 6 bases from J, the junction kept 9 bases outside the gene matches. The CDR3 loop reads CAGQGEGAEAFF. The CDR3 coding sequence is TGTGCCGGCCAGGGGGAAGGGGCTGAAGCTTTCTTT.

This clonotype has only a few counts. The chain has TRBV29-1 and TRBJ2-1, with 11 bases identical to TRBD2. The J segment lost 4 bases and the V segment lost 5 bases, leaving 10 bases of the junction unmatched. Germline assignment: CDR1 SQVTM and CDR2 ANQGSEA. The length of the CDR3 is 16 residues. Written as DNA, the CDR3 is TGCAGCGTTCCTAGCGGGAGGAGGAGGGTTTACAATGAGCAGTTCTTC. Its translation is CSVPSGRRRVYNEQFF.